Listed below are T cell receptor beta chains from one sample, sequenced in a study of tumor and adjacent non-tumor tissue in lung cancer. In TCRdb, the multiplex PCR reads were re-called with MiXCR into one record per CDR3 protein. The repertoire holds 85,000 to 130,000 distinct CDR3 sequences, 55% to 65% seen once, with 15% to 20% in the top ten. The specimen sequenced was distant non-tumor lung tissue. These receptors were obtained from a man aged 30-40 years with non-small cell lung cancer. Each CDR3 is given with its conserved first and last residue. The order of the fields is clone size, J gene, D gene, V gene, CDR3 DNA, CDR3 protein. A D gene is named only where the DNA matches it firmly. The size of a clone is reported for some rows only, either as once, few or many, or as a class for expanded clones.

clone_size: NA; j_call: TRBJ2-2; d_call: NA; v_call: TRBV20-1; cdr3_nt: TGCAGTGCTAGAGTCGGAGCCGGGGGGCGCTGGGACGGGGAGCTGTTTTTT; cdr3_aa: CSARVGAGGRWDGELFF
clone_size: NA; j_call: TRBJ2-7; d_call: TRBD1; v_call: TRBV10-3; cdr3_nt: TGTGCCGTCAGATCCCAGGGGGCATCCGGGGAGCAGTACTTC; cdr3_aa: CAVRSQGASGEQYF
clone_size: NA; j_call: TRBJ2-7; d_call: TRBD1; v_call: TRBV6-2/TRBV6-3; cdr3_nt: TGTGCCAGCAGTTTTAACCGGGACAGGGGCTACGAGCAGTACTTC; cdr3_aa: CASSFNRDRGYEQYF
clone_size: NA; j_call: TRBJ2-5; d_call: TRBD2; v_call: TRBV20-1; cdr3_nt: TGCAGAGCTAGTGGGCGGGGGTTCGGGGAGACCCAGTACTTC; cdr3_aa: CRASGRGFGETQYF
clone_size: NA; j_call: TRBJ1-4; d_call: NA; v_call: TRBV6-1; cdr3_nt: TGTGCCAGCAGTGACCACTCAGGGAACAATGAAAAACTGACTTTT; cdr3_aa: CASSDHSGNNEKLTF
clone_size: NA; j_call: TRBJ1-2; d_call: NA; v_call: TRBV20-1; cdr3_nt: TGCAGTGCTAGAGGAGTGACAAGGGCCGCCTTGGGGGACTATGGCTACACCTTC; cdr3_aa: CSARGVTRAALGDYGYTF
clone_size: NA; j_call: TRBJ2-3; d_call: NA; v_call: TRBV20-1; cdr3_nt: TGCAGTGCCCCCCCTAACACAGATATGCAGTATTTT; cdr3_aa: CSAPPNTDMQYF
clone_size: NA; j_call: TRBJ2-3; d_call: TRBD1; v_call: TRBV20-1; cdr3_nt: TGCAGTGTTGGACAGGGGCCCGGCACAGATTCGCAGTATTTT; cdr3_aa: CSVGQGPGTDSQYF
clone_size: many; j_call: TRBJ1-2; d_call: TRBD1; v_call: TRBV28; cdr3_nt: TGTGCCAGCAGTACTGATTACGGGACAGGGTACTATGGCTACACCTTC; cdr3_aa: CASSTDYGTGYYGYTF
clone_size: many; j_call: TRBJ2-2; d_call: NA; v_call: TRBV11-3; cdr3_nt: TGTGCCAGCAGCTCCCGGGGCAGACTAGACACCGGGGGGCTGTTTTTT; cdr3_aa: CASSSRGRLDTGGLFF
clone_size: NA; j_call: TRBJ2-5; d_call: TRBD2; v_call: TRBV2; cdr3_nt: TGTGCCAGCAGTGAATCCGGGACTAGCGGGGGGGCGAAGAGCCAGTACTTC; cdr3_aa: CASSESGTSGGAKSQYF
clone_size: many; j_call: TRBJ1-5; d_call: TRBD1; v_call: TRBV20-1; cdr3_nt: TGCAGTGCCACGGGACAGGGCGTGGACTATAGCAATCAGCCCCAGCATTTT; cdr3_aa: CSATGQGVDYSNQPQHF
clone_size: NA; j_call: TRBJ2-7; d_call: NA; v_call: TRBV11-1; cdr3_nt: TGTGCCAGCAGCCCCGGGACCCACGATCAGTGCTTC; cdr3_aa: CASSPGTHDQCF
clone_size: NA; j_call: TRBJ1-2; d_call: NA; v_call: TRBV6-6; cdr3_nt: TGTGCCAGGAGTTACCCCGGACAGAGAGCCCATAACTATGGCTACACCTTC; cdr3_aa: CARSYPGQRAHNYGYTF
clone_size: few; j_call: TRBJ1-2; d_call: NA; v_call: TRBV18; cdr3_nt: TGTGCCAGCTCACCCCAGGGGAACAACTATGGCTACACCTTC; cdr3_aa: CASSPQGNNYGYTF
clone_size: many; j_call: TRBJ2-5; d_call: TRBD1; v_call: TRBV7-9; cdr3_nt: TGTGCCAGCAGCTTCGGACAGGGCCAAGAGACCCAGTACTTC; cdr3_aa: CASSFGQGQETQYF
clone_size: many; j_call: TRBJ2-3; d_call: NA; v_call: TRBV20-1; cdr3_nt: TGCAGTGCTACAAGTACAGATACGCAGTATTTT; cdr3_aa: CSATSTDTQYF
clone_size: many; j_call: TRBJ2-5; d_call: NA; v_call: TRBV7-8; cdr3_nt: TGTTCCAGCAGCCAGTACGTCGAGACCCAGTACTTC; cdr3_aa: CSSSQYVETQYF
clone_size: NA; j_call: TRBJ2-2; d_call: NA; v_call: TRBV12-3/TRBV12-4; cdr3_nt: TGTGCCAGCAGTTTATGGACGGGAATAACGAGCACCGGGGAGCTGTTTTTC; cdr3_aa: CASSLWTGITSTGELFF
clone_size: NA; j_call: TRBJ2-3; d_call: TRBD2; v_call: TRBV9; cdr3_nt: TGTGCCAGCAGCGTAGTAGCGACTAGCCTCACAGATACGCAGTATTTT; cdr3_aa: CASSVVATSLTDTQYF
clone_size: NA; j_call: TRBJ2-3; d_call: TRBD2; v_call: TRBV10-3; cdr3_nt: TGTGCTATCAGTGATAGCGGGAGGGCTAGCACAGATACGCAGTATTTT; cdr3_aa: CAISDSGRASTDTQYF
clone_size: few; j_call: TRBJ2-1; d_call: NA; v_call: TRBV24-1; cdr3_nt: TGTGCCACCAGTGCGCACAAGAGCTCCTACAATGAGCAGTTCTTC; cdr3_aa: CATSAHKSSYNEQFF
clone_size: NA; j_call: TRBJ2-7; d_call: NA; v_call: TRBV4-1; cdr3_nt: TGCGCCAGCAGCCATCCCTTGCGAGGGGACGAGCAGTACTTC; cdr3_aa: CASSHPLRGDEQYF
clone_size: NA; j_call: TRBJ1-1; d_call: NA; v_call: TRBV4-3; cdr3_nt: TGTACCAGCAGCCAAGGGCCCGCGATGAACACTGAAGCTTTCTTT; cdr3_aa: CTSSQGPAMNTEAFF
clone_size: many; j_call: TRBJ1-1; d_call: TRBD1; v_call: TRBV14; cdr3_nt: TGTGCCAGCAGCCAAGATCCGGACAGGGCTGGTGAAGCTTTCTTT; cdr3_aa: CASSQDPDRAGEAFF
clone_size: many; j_call: TRBJ2-5; d_call: TRBD1; v_call: TRBV29-1; cdr3_nt: TGCAGCGTAGACGCCGGGACAGGGGGCCGGGAGACCCAGTACTTC; cdr3_aa: CSVDAGTGGRETQYF
clone_size: NA; j_call: TRBJ2-2; d_call: TRBD1; v_call: TRBV12-3/TRBV12-4; cdr3_nt: TGTGCCAGCAGTTTTTCCAGTCCCACAGGGGAGCTCTTTTTT; cdr3_aa: CASSFSSPTGELFF
clone_size: NA; j_call: TRBJ2-3; d_call: TRBD2; v_call: TRBV29-1; cdr3_nt: TGCAGCGTTGGCGGCGGGGGGACACCCGCAGATACACAGTATTTT; cdr3_aa: CSVGGGGTPADTQYF
clone_size: NA; j_call: TRBJ2-1; d_call: TRBD2; v_call: TRBV20-1; cdr3_nt: TGCGGTGCTAGACCTAGCGGGCTCTCTTACAATGAGCAGTTCTTC; cdr3_aa: CGARPSGLSYNEQFF
clone_size: NA; j_call: TRBJ2-2; d_call: NA; v_call: TRBV12-3/TRBV12-4; cdr3_nt: TGTGCCAGCTCCCCGGGTGTCGGGGAGCTGTTTTTT; cdr3_aa: CASSPGVGELFF
clone_size: NA; j_call: TRBJ2-7; d_call: TRBD2; v_call: TRBV4-2; cdr3_nt: TGTGCCAGCAGCCGAGAGGTTTTAGAGCGGGAGTCATACGAGCAGTACTTC; cdr3_aa: CASSREVLERESYEQYF
clone_size: few; j_call: TRBJ2-1; d_call: NA; v_call: TRBV20-1; cdr3_nt: TGCAGTGCTAGGGTAATCAATGAGCAGTTCTTC; cdr3_aa: CSARVINEQFF
clone_size: many; j_call: TRBJ2-3; d_call: TRBD1; v_call: TRBV20-1; cdr3_nt: TGCAGTGCTAGTGGAGGACAGGGGCGGCGCACAGATACGCAGTATTTT; cdr3_aa: CSASGGQGRRTDTQYF
clone_size: many; j_call: TRBJ2-7; d_call: NA; v_call: TRBV20-1; cdr3_nt: TGCAGCGCCGAGGAAGGGAATTCTTACGAGCAGTACTTC; cdr3_aa: CSAEEGNSYEQYF
clone_size: NA; j_call: TRBJ2-7; d_call: NA; v_call: TRBV12-3/TRBV12-4; cdr3_nt: TGTGCCAGTGACCGCCCCTCTTCCCACGAGCAGTACTTC; cdr3_aa: CASDRPSSHEQYF
clone_size: NA; j_call: TRBJ1-5; d_call: TRBD1; v_call: TRBV6-2/TRBV6-3; cdr3_nt: TGTGTCAGCAGTTCCGGACAGGGGGTGCAGCCCCAGGATTTT; cdr3_aa: CVSSSGQGVQPQDF
clone_size: NA; j_call: TRBJ1-2; d_call: TRBD1; v_call: TRBV12-3/TRBV12-4; cdr3_nt: TGTGCCAGCGGTTTCGGGACAGACTATGGCTACACCTTC; cdr3_aa: CASGFGTDYGYTF
clone_size: NA; j_call: TRBJ2-5; d_call: TRBD1; v_call: TRBV20-1; cdr3_nt: TGCAGTGCTAAACAGGGGCAAGAGTCTCAGTACTTC; cdr3_aa: CSAKQGQESQYF
clone_size: NA; j_call: TRBJ1-4; d_call: NA; v_call: TRBV6-6; cdr3_nt: TGTACCAGCAGTTACGACAGGTTGAGGTTGGGGCTTTCTTTT; cdr3_aa: CTSSYDRLRLGLSF
clone_size: many; j_call: TRBJ1-2; d_call: NA; v_call: TRBV4-1; cdr3_nt: TGCGCCAGCAGCCAAGATTCCGGGGAGGGCTACACCTTC; cdr3_aa: CASSQDSGEGYTF
clone_size: NA; j_call: TRBJ2-1; d_call: TRBD2; v_call: TRBV12-3/TRBV12-4; cdr3_nt: TGTGCCTGCATTCCTAGCGGGAGGGCCGCTTGGGAGCAGTTCTTC; cdr3_aa: CACIPSGRAAWEQFF
clone_size: NA; j_call: TRBJ1-1; d_call: NA; v_call: TRBV29-1; cdr3_nt: TGCAGCGTTCATCTCTGGAACAGGGAGAACACTGAAGCTTTCTTT; cdr3_aa: CSVHLWNRENTEAFF
clone_size: NA; j_call: TRBJ2-5; d_call: NA; v_call: TRBV11-2; cdr3_nt: TGTGCCAGCATCACGCAAGGTCCAGAGACCCAGTACTTC; cdr3_aa: CASITQGPETQYF
clone_size: NA; j_call: TRBJ2-3; d_call: TRBD1; v_call: TRBV29-1; cdr3_nt: TGTAGCGTTGACTGGACAGGGGTCGATACGCAGTATTTT; cdr3_aa: CSVDWTGVDTQYF
clone_size: few; j_call: TRBJ2-5; d_call: NA; v_call: TRBV20-1; cdr3_nt: TGCAGTACTACCCAACAGGAAACCCAGTACTTC; cdr3_aa: CSTTQQETQYF
clone_size: NA; j_call: TRBJ2-7; d_call: TRBD1; v_call: TRBV11-2; cdr3_nt: TGTACCAGCAGCCCGGTGGACAGGGCCTCCTACAAGCAGTACTTC; cdr3_aa: CTSSPVDRASYKQYF
clone_size: NA; j_call: TRBJ2-1; d_call: NA; v_call: TRBV12-3/TRBV12-4; cdr3_nt: TGTGCCAGCACCCTCAACATGGGAATGAATGAGCGGTTCTTC; cdr3_aa: CASTLNMGMNERFF
clone_size: once; j_call: TRBJ2-7; d_call: TRBD2; v_call: TRBV11-1; cdr3_nt: TGTGCCAGCAGCTTAGGGGCTAGCGGGGAGTATGAGCATTACTTC; cdr3_aa: CASSLGASGEYEHYF
clone_size: NA; j_call: TRBJ2-7; d_call: NA; v_call: TRBV4-1; cdr3_nt: TGCGCCAGCAGCCAAGAATCTGAAGAGCCCTACGATCACTACTTC; cdr3_aa: CASSQESEEPYDHYF
clone_size: NA; j_call: TRBJ2-3; d_call: NA; v_call: TRBV29-1; cdr3_nt: TGCAGCGTTGAAGATCTTAGCAGATCTAGCACAGATACGCAGCGTTTT; cdr3_aa: CSVEDLSRSSTDTQRF
clone_size: many; j_call: TRBJ2-5; d_call: TRBD2; v_call: TRBV12-3/TRBV12-4; cdr3_nt: TGTGCCAGCCAGCGGGGGTTCCAAGAGACCCAGTACTTC; cdr3_aa: CASQRGFQETQYF
clone_size: NA; j_call: TRBJ2-7; d_call: NA; v_call: TRBV20-1; cdr3_nt: TGCAGTGTTAGAGATCTGACACAACACTACGAGCAGTACTTC; cdr3_aa: CSVRDLTQHYEQYF
clone_size: NA; j_call: TRBJ1-1; d_call: NA; v_call: TRBV11-2; cdr3_nt: TGTGCCAGGAGCTTAGCGGGGAGGACTGAAGCTTCCTTC; cdr3_aa: CARSLAGRTEASF